The source of this TCR beta chain is a study of CD8+ T cells in alopecia areata. About the research overall: For 6 to 18 months, tofacitinib was taken, and 6 months off drug followed. Findings and caveats of the study: Shared TCR sequences were less clear between patients than in mice, possibly partly from HLA diversity. Scalp specimens additionally yield sequences from normal skin's resident alphabeta T cells.

Once RNA had been extracted, it was reverse transcribed into cDNA to act as the sequencing template. Measured with immunoSEQ multiplex PCR; TCRdb has only the in-frame clones, and not every one. The table has about 130,000 clones, 58% seen once. A word on this clone: Its specificity is unknown.

Trimming left V 4 bases short and J 0 bases short, with 5 bases between. In germline, CDR1 is KGHSH, CDR2 LQKENI. The CDR3 totals 13 residues. Sequencing used CD4+ T cells sorted from blood, obtained at week 0. This rearrangement joins TRBV18 to TRBJ2-3; no clear D gene. The receptor's source is a human donor with alopecia areata. This CDR3 reads CASSLGSTDTQYF. The CDR3 coding sequence is TGTGCCAGCTCACTAGGAAGCACAGATACGCAGTATTTT.